Presented here are 10 T cell receptor beta chains from one specimen sequenced in a study of T cells after posttransplantation cyclophosphamide. Sequencing was performed with immunoSEQ multiplex PCR; in TCRdb, only in-frame clones are kept and a portion is missing. This sample has approximately 39,000 clones, each found more than once. The sequenced material came from PBMCs. The receptors shown here come from a man aged 45-65 years in good health, CMV-negative, and a related stem cell transplant donor.

This clone occurred many times. The chain is built from TRBV5-5 and TRBJ1-1, with D tentatively TRBD1 (5 bases). The CDR3 loop spans 15 amino acids. With 5 bases removed from V and 0 bases from J, the gap between germline ends came to 14 bases. From germline, CDR1 is SGHKS and CDR2 YYEKEE (reference sequence). CDR3 residues: CASSPLRGMNTEAFF. CDR3 nucleotide sequence: TGTGCCAGCAGTCCCCTGCGGGGGATGAACACTGAAGCTTTCTTT.

This clone was seen many times. This chain uses TRBV19 with TRBJ2-1, with 7 bases that match TRBD1. Per the germline V gene, CDR1 is LNHDA and CDR2 is SQIVND (reference sequence). Trimming cost V 10 bases and J 3 bases; bases outside gene matches: 6. CDR3 length: 13 amino acids. The CDR3 here is CATRTGVYNEQFF. The CDR3 DNA reads as TGTGCCACCCGGACAGGCGTCTACAATGAGCAGTTCTTC.

In its sample, this clone was seen many times. This rearrangement joins TRBV2 to TRBJ2-1; possible D gene TRBD1, 5 bases. Germline loops: CDR1 SNHLY, CDR2 FYNNEI. V dropped 3 bases and J dropped 5 bases, with 11 bases sitting between them. The CDR3 covers 14 residues. The CDR3 here is CASSDSGSHNEQFF. The DNA for the CDR3 is TGTGCCAGCAGTGATTCAGGGTCCCACAATGAGCAGTTCTTC.

This clone was seen many times. The gene calls are TRBV30 and TRBJ2-1; TRBD2 might be the D (5 bases). The V end lost 1 base, the J end lost 9 bases, and 13 bases lay between the germline ends. The CDR3 is 13 residues long. Germline V gene data show CDR1 as GTSNPN and CDR2 as SVGIG (reference sequence). The CDR3 region is CAWSASFFTEQFF. DNA for the CDR3: TGTGCCTGGAGTGCTAGCTTTTTCACTGAGCAGTTCTTC.

This clone was detected many times. V gene TRBV6-6 combines with J gene TRBJ2-7; TRBD1 agrees at 10 bases. From germline, CDR1 is MNHNY and CDR2 SVGAGI (reference sequence). Trimming cost V 5 bases and J 2 bases; bases outside gene matches: 3. The CDR3 totals 14 residues. The CDR3 protein is CASSKGTGAYEQYF. The CDR3 DNA sequence: TGTGCCAGCAGTAAAGGGACAGGGGCCTACGAGCAGTACTTC.

The sample holds many counts of this clone. The genes are TRBV2 and TRBJ2-1; D is perhaps TRBD2 (5 bases). The germline V and J ends were trimmed by 8 bases and 6 bases, with 14 bases remaining between them. The CDR3 loop spans 13 amino acids. Per the germline V gene, CDR1 is SNHLY and CDR2 is FYNNEI. The CDR3 here is CASLSEGSNEQFF. The DNA of the CDR3 is TGTGCCAGCTTGTCCGAGGGAAGCAATGAGCAGTTCTTC.

This clone was recorded many times. This sequence joins TRBV6-6 and TRBJ1-4; D is undetermined. Germline values: CDR1 MNHNY, CDR2 SVGAGI (reference sequence). There are 14 residues in the CDR3. V lost 7 bases and J lost 0, with 9 bases in between. The DNA of the CDR3 is TGTGCCAGCACCTTACGGGCAACTAATGAAAAACTGTTTTTT. As protein: CASTLRATNEKLFF.

This chain connects TRBV6-1 to TRBJ2-5; D remains ambiguous. The J call may not be correct, given that the DNA end is closer to TRBJ2-7. Looked up from germline, CDR1 is MNHNS and CDR2 is SASEGT. The CDR3 sequence is 13 residues long. CDR3 DNA: TGTGCCAGCAGTGAAAGCCCGTCTTACGAGCAGTACTTC. It specifies CASSESPSYEQYF.

This clone was seen many times. V usage is TRBV7-2 and J usage is TRBJ1-1; 7 bases align to TRBD1. Looked up from germline, CDR1 is SGHTA and CDR2 is FQGNSA. The CDR3 contains 15 residues. J was trimmed by 2 bases and V by 0 bases; bases with no gene match: 3. CDR3 amino acids: CASSLAGTVNTEAFF. The CDR3 DNA is TGTGCCAGCAGCTTAGCCGGGACAGTTAACACTGAAGCTTTCTTT. The entire variable domain, with the rest obtained from reference TRBV7-2 and TRBJ1-1, is as follows: GAGVSQSPSNKVTEKGKDVELRCDPISGHTALYWYRQSLGQGLEFLIYFQGNSAPDKSGLPSDRFSAERTGGSVSTLTIQRTQQEDSAVYLCASSLAGTVNTEAFFGQGTRLTVV.

This clone was detected many times. This rearrangement joins TRBV5-1 to TRBJ2-1, with 7 nucleotides matching TRBD1. CDR1 and CDR2 (germline): SGHRS, YFSETQ. CDR3 size: 14 residues. With 4 bases clipped from V and 3 bases from J, the junction kept 4 bases outside the gene matches. The CDR3: CASSRWDSYNEQFF. The CDR3 nucleotides are TGCGCCAGCAGCCGCTGGGACAGCTACAATGAGCAGTTCTTC.